This paragraph reports one T cell receptor (beta chain). Its antigen is still unknown. Sequencing used immunoSEQ multiplex PCR; TCRdb keeps in-frame clones, though not all of them. The sample carries about 76,000 clones, more than 75% recorded once. This CDR3 spans 12 amino acids. Germline V lookup: CDR1 ENHRY, CDR2 SYGVKD. These data originate in a study of T cell responses to AZD1222 COVID-19 vaccine. Findings and caveats of the study: Reports indicate that nearly half of spike-specific TCRs are directed at unmutated variant regions. The breadth and depth of Spike-specific TCRs increased once two AZD1222 doses had been given. Distributed over spike, vaccine-associated CD4 TCRs predominated at 160-218 and 743-854. The number of AZD1222 recipients seropositive at baseline was only 6 or 7.

The sequencing here drew on peripheral blood, taken on day 0 of MenACWY control vaccination. This chain uses TRBV10-3 with TRBJ2-7; D is ambiguous. This sequence was found in an adult in good health. This CDR3 reads CAIGSTFSEQYF. CDR3 nucleotide sequence: TGTGCGATCGGCTCCACATTCAGCGAGCAGTACTTC.